This TCR beta chain was retrieved from a study of cytomegalovirus exposure and HLA in healthy donors. PCR primers comprised 60 Vbeta and 13 Jbeta primers. TCRdb's table, derived via immunoSEQ multiplex PCR, lists solely in-frame clones and lacks some. The sample contains around 150,000 clones, 60% to 75% of which appear only once. This CDR3 is built from 13 residues. CDR1 is WSHSY, CDR2 SAAADI, per germline. V was cut by 1 base and J by 9 bases, with 10 bases left in between. Broader study findings: A later analysis reportedly identified an Asian-associated ancestry cluster as carrying fewer N-insertions than the roughly 700-donor mean. Analyzed later, most CMV-associated TCR beta chains appeared HLA-restricted. Some TCR beta chains (over 150 of them) were listed as cytomegalovirus-associated. TCR beta V- and J-gene trimming, according to a later analysis, was linked to a missense DCLRE1C variant.

This clone was seen at least ten times. The antigen remains undetermined. Sequencing input: PBMCs. The rearrangement uses TRBV10-2 and TRBJ2-1; unclear D gene. The sequence came from a human donor in good health. The CDR3 is CASSEFVQLEQFF. The CDR3 DNA reads as TGCGCCAGCAGTGAGTTCGTACAGCTTGAGCAGTTCTTC.